The 25 T cell receptor beta chains reported below all come from one sample, sequenced in a study of CD8+CD57+ T cells in acquired aplastic anemia. Patients included in sequencing had previously demonstrated CD8+CD57+ cell expansion by flow cytometry. The template used for profiling TCR beta VDJ and CDR3 was genomic DNA. MiXCR, run by TCRdb on the reads, gives a single entry per CDR3 protein. The repertoire includes just over 150,000 distinct CDR3 sequences, about 50% of them detected once, and 25% to 40% sits in the top ten. The sample comprised sorted CD4+, CD8+, or CD8+CD57+ T cells (not recorded which) from PBMCs. The receptor source for this set is a human donor with aplastic anemia.

This clonotype appeared a few times. V and J are TRBV30 and TRBJ1-1, with a possible D match to TRBD1 (5 bases). This CDR3 has 13 amino acids. Per the germline V gene, CDR1 is GTSNPN and CDR2 is SVGIG (reference sequence). V was pared by 4 bases and J by 1 base, with 10 bases between. CDR3 protein: CAWTGRENTEAFF. CDR3 DNA sequence: TGTGCCTGGACGGGACGCGAGAACACTGAAGCTTTCTTT. Full variable domain (outside the CDR3, taken from reference TRBV30 and TRBJ1-1): SQTIHQWPATLVQPVGSPLSLECTVEGTSNPNLYWYRQAAGRGLQLLFYSVGIGQISSEVPQNLSASRPQDRQFILSSKKLLLSDSGFYLCAWTGRENTEAFFGQGTRLTVV.

This clonotype was seen a few times. The genes are TRBV11-2 and TRBJ2-7, with TRBD1 matching over 8 bases. CDR1 and CDR2 (germline): SGHAT, FQNNGV. The CDR3 covers 16 residues. J lost 0 bases, V lost 4 bases, and 8 bases had no gene match. The CDR3 spells CASSSWTGPSSYEQYF. For the CDR3, the DNA is TGTGCCAGCAGCTCGTGGACAGGGCCGAGCTCCTACGAGCAGTACTTC. The entire variable domain, with the rest obtained from reference TRBV11-2 and TRBJ2-7, is as follows: EAGVAQSPRYKIIEKRQSVAFWCNPISGHATLYWYQQILGQGPKLLIQFQNNGVVDDSQLPKDRFSAERLKGVDSTLKIQPAKLEDSAVYLCASSSWTGPSSYEQYFGPGTRLTVT.

The rearrangement links TRBV30 to TRBJ1-2; D is possibly TRBD1 (6 bases). Germline V gene sequence: CDR1 GTSNPN, CDR2 SVGIG (reference sequence). This CDR3 comprises 12 residues. V was trimmed by 3 bases and J by 4 bases, leaving 9 bases between them. For the CDR3, the DNA is TGTGCCTGGAGAGGGGGGGTCTATGGCTACACCTTC. This translates into CAWRGGVYGYTF.

This clonotype has ten or more counts. The rearrangement uses TRBV11-3 and TRBJ1-1; a weak D match, TRBD1 (5 bases). V lost 1 base and J lost 8, with 17 bases in between. Germline values: CDR1 SGHNT, CDR2 YENEEA. This CDR3 spans 15 amino acids. CDR3 sequence reads: CASSLVGTDTEEAFF. In nucleotides, the CDR3 is TGTGCCAGCAGCTTAGTGGGGACGGATACTGAGGAAGCTTTCTTT.

This clonotype was recorded at least ten times. The chain carries TRBV27 and TRBJ2-7, with 8 bases lining up with TRBD2. Germline CDR1 is MNHEY and CDR2 is SMNVEV (reference sequence). J lost 4 bases, V lost 5 bases, and 10 bases had no gene match. CDR3 length: 15 residues. The DNA of the CDR3 is TGTGCCAGCAGTCCGGACCCAGCGGGAGCGTACGAGCAGTACTTC. Translating gives CASSPDPAGAYEQYF.

This clonotype was seen a few times. This sequence joins TRBV27 and TRBJ1-5; maybe TRBD1 (5 bases). The CDR3 has 14 amino acids. CDR1 MNHEY and CDR2 SMNVEV come from the germline V gene (reference sequence). Trimming took 3 bases from V and 3 from J, leaving 9 bases between them. The CDR3 spells CASSLGGPNQPQHF. CDR3 DNA sequence: TGTGCCAGCAGTTTGGGGGGTCCCAATCAGCCCCAGCATTTT.

This chain joins TRBV20-1 and TRBJ2-7, with D perhaps TRBD1 or TRBD2 (7 bases each). The germline CDR1 and CDR2 sequences are DFQATT and SNEGSKA (reference sequence). V lost 6 bases and J 6 bases, leaving 15 bases between the germline ends. The CDR3 sequence is 12 residues long. CDR3 nucleotide sequence: TGCAGTGCCCGACAGGGAGGGGTCGAGCAGTACTTC. This gives the protein CSARQGGVEQYF.

This clonotype has only a few counts. J is TRBJ2-3 and V is TRBV20-1; TRBD2 aligns across 9 bases. Germline V CDR1 and CDR2: DFQATT, SNEGSKA (reference sequence). The length of the CDR3 is 15 residues. Germline trimming cut 7 bases from V and 2 bases from J; bases unmatched to any gene: 10. CDR3 nucleotide sequence: TGCAGTGGGACGTCTAGCGGGGAGATCACAGATACGCAGTATTTT. Its translation is CSGTSSGEITDTQYF.

The table lists this clonotype with a count of one. The chain links TRBV20-1 to TRBJ2-7; possibly TRBD2 for D (5 bases). Germline V lookup: CDR1 DFQATT, CDR2 SNEGSKA (reference sequence). The CDR3 consists of 12 residues. V was shortened by 1 base and J by 6 bases, with 10 bases between the two germline ends. CDR3 sequence: CSARGGDVEQYF. The CDR3 DNA reads TGCAGTGCTAGAGGGGGAGATGTCGAGCAGTACTTC.

The gene calls are TRBV9 and TRBJ1-4, with D tentatively TRBD1 (5 bases). V lost 0 bases and J lost 4, with 10 bases in between. Germline V lookup: CDR1 SGDLS, CDR2 YYNGEE. The CDR3 is made up of 15 amino acids. CDR3 sequence: CASSVATGYNEKLFF. CDR3 nucleotides: TGTGCCAGCAGCGTAGCTACAGGTTATAATGAAAAACTGTTTTTT.

This sequence joins TRBV5-1 and TRBJ1-5; 9 nucleotides match TRBD1. Germline V gives CDR1 SGHRS, CDR2 YFSETQ. V lost 4 bases and J lost 5; bases outside the gene matches: 7. The CDR3 is 15 residues long. The CDR3 coding sequence is TGCGCCAGCAGCACAACAGGGGGCAGGGATCAGCCCCAGCATTTT. It specifies CASSTTGGRDQPQHF.

This clonotype was seen many times. The J gene is TRBJ1-2, the V gene TRBV24-1, with unresolved D. The germline V and J ends were trimmed by 2 bases and 10 bases, with 10 bases remaining between them. Germline CDR1 reads KGHDR; CDR2 reads SFDVKD. There are 12 residues in the CDR3. The CDR3 coding sequence is TGTGCCACCAGTGATTCTGAGACCTCCTACACCTTC. This gives the protein CATSDSETSYTF.

The count of this clonotype is one. The V and J genes are TRBV2 and TRBJ2-7; D may match TRBD1 or TRBD2 (5 bases each). This CDR3 is 14 amino acids long. The V end lost 2 bases, the J end lost 6 bases, and 14 bases lay between the germline ends. CDR1 and CDR2 from the germline V gene are SNHLY and FYNNEI. CDR3 amino acids: CASSEYGMGVEQYF. The DNA for the CDR3 is TGTGCCAGCAGTGAATATGGTATGGGGGTCGAGCAGTACTTC.

As to this clonotype: This could be a read error, since a much larger clone is one nucleotide away. The chain links TRBV11-3 to TRBJ2-1; no clear D gene. From germline, CDR1 is SGHNT and CDR2 YENEEA. The CDR3 is 14 amino acids. The V and J ends lost 8 bases and 1 base respectively, with 12 bases between them. The CDR3 loop reads CASPHSVSYNEQFF. The CDR3 nucleotides are TGTGCCAGCCCCCATTCGGTTTCCTACAATGAGCAGTTCTTC.

This clonotype occurred a few times. The rearrangement links TRBV10-2 to TRBJ2-5; no clear D gene. V shed 1 base and J shed 1 base, with 4 bases lying between them. The CDR3 contains 13 residues. In germline, CDR1 is WSHSY, CDR2 SAAADI. The CDR3 DNA follows: TGCGCCAGCAGTGAGTACGGCCAAGAGACCCAGTACTTC. It is translated as CASSEYGQETQYF.

The chain couples TRBV20-1 to TRBJ1-2; D gene uncertain. V gave up 6 bases and J gave up 1 base, with 9 bases separating them. The CDR3 consists of 12 residues. The germline CDR1 and CDR2 sequences are DFQATT and SNEGSKA (reference sequence). The CDR3 sequence: CSAADINYGYTF. DNA for the CDR3: TGCAGTGCCGCCGACATTAACTATGGCTACACCTTC.

This clonotype was detected once. A read error may be the cause here, since a much bigger clone is one base away. The V and J genes are TRBV14 and TRBJ2-6, with D possibly being TRBD1 (5 bases). The CDR3 extends over 17 amino acids. Germline values: CDR1 SGHDN, CDR2 FVKESK. Written as DNA, the CDR3 is TGTGCCAGCAGCCAAGGAGACACTTTCTCTGGGGCCAACGTCCTGGCTTTC. It encodes CASSQGDTFSGANVLAF.

A few counts support this clonotype. The chain is built from TRBV7-9 and TRBJ2-1; D is uncertain. The V end lost 3 bases, the J end lost 9 bases, and 6 bases lay between the germline ends. This CDR3 comprises 11 residues. CDR1 SEHNR and CDR2 FQNEAQ come from the germline V gene (reference sequence). The CDR3 sequence: CASSFTLEQFF. CDR3 coding DNA: TGTGCCAGCAGCTTCACCCTTGAGCAGTTCTTC. Full variable domain (remainder filled in from reference TRBV7-9 and TRBJ2-1): DTGVSQNPRHKITKRGQNVTFRCDPISEHNRLYWYRQTLGQGPEFLTYFQNEAQLEKSRLLSDRFSAERPKGSFSTLEIQRTEQGDSAMYLCASSFTLEQFFGPGTRLTVL.

The CDR3 sequence: CASSSQGTAGGYTF. The CDR3, as DNA: TGTGCCAGCAGCTCTCAAGGGACTGCTGGTGGCTACACCTTC. The V gene is TRBV7-9, the J gene TRBJ1-2; D possibly corresponds to TRBD1 (5 bases). CDR1 and CDR2 (germline): SEHNR, FQNEAQ (reference sequence). This CDR3 contains 14 residues. Trimming cost V 4 bases and J 7 bases, with 16 bases left between them. The complete variable domain, with remaining parts taken from reference TRBV7-9 and TRBJ1-2, reads DTGVSQNPRHKITKRGQNVTFRCDPISEHNRLYWYRQTLGQGPEFLTYFQNEAQLEKSRLLSDRFSAERPKGSFSTLEIQRTEQGDSAMYLCASSSQGTAGGYTFGSGTRLTVV.

This clonotype was seen only once. The genes are TRBV7-8 and TRBJ1-3, with D possibly being TRBD1 (5 bases). From germline, CDR1 is SGHVS and CDR2 FQNEAQ. Trimming shortened V by 4 bases and J by 4 bases, and 20 bases separated the two germline ends. The CDR3 length is 17 residues. CDR3 DNA sequence: TGTGCCAGCAGCTCTAGAGGGGTCCACAATCGGGGAAACACCATATATTTT. Its translation: CASSSRGVHNRGNTIYF.

This clonotype has a handful of counts. The gene calls are TRBV29-1 and TRBJ2-7, with 7 positions matching TRBD2. The CDR3 length is 15 residues. Germline CDR1 is SQVTM and CDR2 is ANQGSEA. V lost 1 base to trimming and J lost 3 bases; unmatched junction nucleotides: 9. The CDR3 coding sequence is TGCAGCGTTGAAGGGACGAGGGCGGGAGTCTACGAGCAGTACTTC. Translating it yields CSVEGTRAGVYEQYF.

This clonotype has at least ten counts. The J gene is TRBJ2-1, the V gene TRBV7-2; 11 bases fit TRBD2. Germline V gene data show CDR1 as SGHTA and CDR2 as FQGNSA. The CDR3 is made up of 16 amino acids. V dropped 7 bases and J dropped 5; count of bases not matched to a gene: 10. The CDR3 nucleotides read TGTGCCAGCATTTCACCGGGACTAGCGGCTAACAATGAGCAGTTCTTC. Translation: CASISPGLAANNEQFF.

The chain uses TRBV24-1 and TRBJ1-2; D may be TRBD1 (6 bases). V lost 3 bases and J lost 8, with 15 bases in between. In germline, CDR1 is KGHDR, CDR2 SFDVKD. CDR3 size: 14 residues. CDR3 sequence reads: CATSDRTALAGYTF. The CDR3 nucleotides are TGTGCCACCAGTGATCGGACAGCCCTGGCGGGCTACACCTTC.

The V call is TRBV27, the J call TRBJ1-5, with 8 bases aligning to TRBD1. CDR1 MNHEY and CDR2 SMNVEV come from the germline V gene (reference sequence). Trimming cost V 4 bases and J 7 bases; bases outside gene matches: 6. This CDR3 region has 14 residues. CDR3: CASSSRTGQQPQHF. As DNA, the CDR3 is TGTGCCAGCAGTTCCCGGACAGGGCAACAGCCCCAGCATTTT.

At least ten counts were recorded for this clonotype. V is TRBV2 and J is TRBJ1-4; D gene uncertain. The germline CDR1 and CDR2 sequences are SNHLY and FYNNEI. The CDR3 consists of 17 residues. V was pared by 7 bases and J by 6 bases, with 24 bases between. The CDR3 bases are TGTGCCAGCATTGAGTCTCGGCACCAAGACGGAGATGAAAAACTGTTTTTT. Amino acids: CASIESRHQDGDEKLFF.